A single sample gave rise to the 10 T cell receptor beta chains below, sequenced in a study of shared clonotypes between healthy human individuals. Only in-frame clones appear in the TCRdb table, and some are missing; sequencing was by immunoSEQ multiplex PCR. The repertoire holds more than 900,000 clones, around 78% seen once, with roughly 0.57% in the top ten. Material: memory CD4+ T cells from PBMCs. Subset in this sample: CD45RA-negative fraction. These TCRs come from a man aged 18 to 30 in good health. Some clones in this sample may be carry-over from other donors' samples.

The rearrangement joins TRBV7-9 to TRBJ2-7; weak D call: TRBD2 (5 bases). Trimming cost V 3 bases and J 0 bases, with 9 bases left between them. This CDR3 has 14 amino acids. Germline V gene lookup returns CDR1 SEHNR and CDR2 FQNEAQ (reference sequence). CDR3 amino acids: CASSFPGISYEQYF. CDR3 bases: TGTGCCAGCAGCTTCCCCGGGATCTCCTACGAGCAGTACTTC.

V and J are TRBV10-3 and TRBJ1-5, with TRBD1 as a possible D gene (5 bases). Trimming took 0 bases from V and 6 from J, leaving 9 bases between them. Per germline, CDR1 ENHRY and CDR2 SYGVKD. This CDR3 is built from 14 residues. The CDR3 is CAISESGAGQPQHF. The CDR3 nucleotides read TGTGCCATCAGTGAGTCAGGGGCAGGTCAGCCCCAGCATTTT.

With regard to this clone: One junction end does not reproduce the germline sequence, and a read error may be involved. The CDR3 is CASSLGGQPYGYTF. As DNA, the CDR3 is TGTGCCAGCAGCTTGGGGGGACAGCCGTATGGCTACACCTTC. The V gene is TRBV5-1, the J gene TRBJ1-2, with 7 bases fitting TRBD1. Germline V gene lookup returns CDR1 SGHRS and CDR2 YFSETQ. This CDR3 has 14 amino acids. Full variable domain (rest looked up from reference TRBV5-1 and TRBJ1-2): KAGVTQTPRYLIKTRGQQVTLSCSPISGHRSVSWYQQTPGQGLQFLFEYFSETQRNKGNFPGRFSGRQFSNSRSEMNVSTLELGDSALYLCASSLGGQPYGYTFGSGTRLTVV.

The rearrangement links TRBV9 to TRBJ1-3, with D possibly matching TRBD1 (5 bases). The CDR3 extends over 14 amino acids. Germline lookup yields CDR1 SGDLS and CDR2 YYNGEE. Trimming stripped 2 bases from V and 4 bases from J, with 10 bases between. CDR3 region: CASSVPTAGNTIYF. In DNA form, the CDR3 reads TGTGCCAGCAGCGTCCCGACAGCCGGAAACACCATATATTTT.

This clone appeared a single time. The V call is TRBV29-1, the J call TRBJ2-3; no clear D. Per the germline V gene, CDR1 is SQVTM and CDR2 is ANQGSEA. Trimming cost V 6 bases and J 1 base, with 11 bases left between them. This CDR3 has 13 residues. The chain's CDR3 is CSVPPSGTDTQYF. Here the CDR3 DNA reads TGCAGCGTCCCCCCTTCGGGCACAGATACGCAGTATTTT.

As regards this clone: In the same sample, other DNA sequences code for this CDR3. CDR3 sequence reads: CASSPGTVGYTF. In DNA form, the CDR3 reads TGTGCCAGCAGCCCTGGGACAGTCGGCTACACCTTC. The genes are TRBV5-6 and TRBJ1-2; 7 bases align to TRBD1. Trimming at V came to 4 bases and at J to 8 bases, leaving 5 bases not matched to a gene. The CDR3 extends over 12 amino acids. Germline loops: CDR1 SGHDT, CDR2 YYEEEE.

CDR3 in DNA: TGTGCCAGCTCAACGACCGGACCTGAAGCTTTCTTT. This codes for CASSTTGPEAFF. The chain has TRBV18 and TRBJ1-1, with D unresolved. The V gene lost 5 bases and the J gene lost 6 bases, with 10 bases spanning the gap. This CDR3 spans 12 amino acids. Per germline, CDR1 KGHSH and CDR2 LQKENI.

Of note for this clone: Other DNA variants within this sample encode the same CDR3. This chain joins TRBV5-8 and TRBJ1-2; D ambiguous. Germline V gene sequence: CDR1 SGHTS, CDR2 YDEGEE. This CDR3 has 13 amino acids. V lost 1 base and J lost 4, with 8 bases in between. The CDR3 DNA sequence: TGTGCCAGCAGCTTGCCGGGGTCCTATGGCTACACCTTC. It is translated as CASSLPGSYGYTF.

The rearrangement uses TRBV30 and TRBJ1-6; D is undetermined. Germline V gives CDR1 GTSNPN, CDR2 SVGIG (reference sequence). With 0 bases removed from V and 9 bases from J, the gap between germline ends came to 12 bases. The CDR3 length is 14 residues. The CDR3 loop reads CAWSVRRVFSPLHF. In DNA, the CDR3 is TGTGCCTGGAGTGTACGAAGGGTCTTTTCACCCCTCCACTTT.

The J gene is TRBJ2-7, the V gene TRBV19; no definite D call. V dropped 1 base and J dropped 4 bases, with 20 bases sitting between them. The CDR3 spans 17 residues. Germline V gene data show CDR1 as LNHDA and CDR2 as SQIVND (reference sequence). Here the CDR3 reads CASSIVPLSIGRYEQYF. DNA for the CDR3: TGTGCCAGTAGTATAGTTCCTCTTTCAATAGGCAGATACGAGCAGTACTTC.